One and the same sample provided the 21 T cell receptor beta chains below, sequenced in a study of blood T cell repertoires in COVID-19. Produced via immunoSEQ multiplex PCR; TCRdb's table is partial and in-frame only. The sample has about 120,000 clones, roughly 79% seen once. What was sequenced was peripheral blood. The source of these receptors is a man in his 70s with active or convalescent COVID-19.

The rearrangement links TRBV19 to TRBJ2-3, with 16 nucleotides matching TRBD2. V gave up 5 bases and J gave up 3 bases; unmatched junction bases: 17. The germline CDR1 and CDR2 sequences are LNHDA and SQIVND (reference sequence). The CDR3 is 21 amino acids. The CDR3 bases are TGTGCCAGTAGTGACCGTAGGGGACTAGCGGGAGGGCCTCGAAGGACAGATACGCAGTATTTT. This gives the protein CASSDRRGLAGGPRRTDTQYF. Together with reference TRBV19 and TRBJ2-3, the CDR3 gives the full variable domain: DGGITQSPKYLFRKEGQNVTLSCEQNLNHDAMYWYRQDPGQGLRLIYYSQIVNDFQKGDIAEGYSVSREKKESFPLTVTSAQKNPTAFYLCASSDRRGLAGGPRRTDTQYFGPGTRLTVL.

The CDR3, as DNA: TGCGCCAGCAGCCCGGGACAGGGGGTGCATGGCTACACCTTC. Amino acid sequence: CASSPGQGVHGYTF. This chain links TRBV5-1 with TRBJ1-2, with TRBD1 matching 11 bases. The CDR3 is made up of 14 amino acids. Germline CDR1 reads SGHRS; CDR2 reads YFSETQ. V trimming: 4 bases; J trimming: 6 bases; junction bases outside the gene matches: 5.

This chain connects TRBV7-2 to TRBJ1-2, with 7 bases matching TRBD1. Germline CDR1 and CDR2: SGHTA and FQGNSA. Trimming cost V 5 bases and J 4 bases; bases outside gene matches: 7. This CDR3 comprises 14 residues. As DNA, the CDR3 is TGTGCCAGCAGCCCGGCAGACAGGGCCTATGGCTACACCTTC. It codes for CASSPADRAYGYTF.

The V gene is TRBV4-3, the J gene TRBJ2-1, with 9 bases that match TRBD2. The V gene end was trimmed by 1 base and the J gene end by 9 bases; junction bases not matched to a gene: 4. The CDR3 is made up of 14 amino acids. CDR1 LGHNA and CDR2 YSLEER come from the germline V gene. In DNA form, the CDR3 reads TGCGCCAGCAGCCAAGTGTTAGCGGGAGTTGAGCAGTTCTTC. The encoded protein is CASSQVLAGVEQFF.

V and J are TRBV6-2 or TRBV6-3 and TRBJ2-4, with 7 bases matching TRBD2. Germline V lookup: CDR1 MNHEY, CDR2 SVGEGT. The CDR3 runs to 15 residues. Trimming cost V 5 bases and J 5 bases; bases outside gene matches: 9. CDR3 DNA sequence: TGTGCCAGCAGTCGACGGGCGGGAGTTCAAAACATTCAGTACTTC. It is translated as CASSRRAGVQNIQYF.

The chain links TRBV11-3 to TRBJ2-7; 7 bases are shared with TRBD1. The CDR3 extends over 16 amino acids. The V and J ends lost 5 bases and 0 bases, in that order; junction bases with no gene match: 10. The germline V gene has CDR1 SGHNT and CDR2 YENEEA. The CDR3 is CASSPLGGVGSYEQYF. The CDR3 DNA reads TGTGCCAGCAGCCCCCTAGGGGGCGTTGGCTCCTACGAGCAGTACTTC. The full variable domain, rest sourced from reference TRBV11-3 and TRBJ2-7, is EAGVVQSPRYKIIEKKQPVAFWCNPISGHNTLYWYLQNLGQGPELLIRYENEEAVDDSQLPKDRFSAERLKGVDSTLKIQPAELGDSAVYLCASSPLGGVGSYEQYFGPGTRLTVT.

This sequence joins TRBV19 and TRBJ1-1; 7 bases map to TRBD1. The germline gives CDR1 LNHDA, CDR2 SQIVND (reference sequence). The CDR3 sequence is 14 residues long. Germline trimming cut 7 bases from V and 0 bases from J; bases unmatched to any gene: 5. The CDR3 bases are TGTGCCAGTAAATCGACAGGGCTGAACACTGAAGCTTTCTTT. Encoded protein: CASKSTGLNTEAFF.

This clone showed up just a few times. V usage is TRBV5-1 and J usage is TRBJ2-7; 8 nucleotides line up with TRBD1. The CDR3 length is 15 residues. V lost 4 bases to trimming and J lost 4 bases; unmatched junction nucleotides: 10. Germline V lookup: CDR1 SGHRS, CDR2 YFSETQ. This CDR3 reads CASSPRTGRLYEQYF. The CDR3 DNA sequence: TGCGCCAGCAGCCCAAGGACAGGGAGGCTGTACGAGCAGTACTTC.

The rearrangement joins TRBV6-4 to TRBJ2-3; D call uncertain. CDR1 is MRHNA, CDR2 SNTAGT, per germline. V lost 0 bases and J 4 bases, leaving 8 bases between the germline ends. This CDR3 region has 14 residues. The chain's CDR3 is CASSDSSPSDTQYF. DNA of the CDR3: TGTGCCAGCAGTGACTCGTCCCCGTCAGATACGCAGTATTTT.

The sample holds one count of this clone. The chain joins TRBV4-1 to TRBJ1-2, with TRBD1 matching 9 bases. The CDR3 spans 16 residues. V lost 2 bases and J lost 4; bases outside the gene matches: 8. Germline V CDR1 and CDR2: MGHRA, YSYEKL. This chain's CDR3 is CASSQLTGGAGYGYTF. CDR3 nucleotide sequence: TGCGCCAGCAGCCAACTCACAGGGGGCGCGGGCTATGGCTACACCTTC.

The rearrangement uses TRBV5-6 and TRBJ2-5; D is ambiguous. The CDR3 runs to 15 residues. Trimming stripped 0 bases from V and 5 bases from J, with 14 bases between. Germline lookup yields CDR1 SGHDT and CDR2 YYEEEE. CDR3 region: CASSLVRVPGETQYF. The CDR3 nucleotides are TGTGCCAGCAGCTTGGTTCGGGTCCCCGGCGAGACCCAGTACTTC.

The chain employs TRBV29-1 and TRBJ1-2; tentatively, D is TRBD1 (5 bases). CDR1 is SQVTM, CDR2 ANQGSEA, per germline. The CDR3 is made up of 14 amino acids. Between the trimmed V and J ends, which lost 0 bases and 5 bases, there was a span of 13 bases. The CDR3 DNA follows: TGCAGCGTTGAAGATATGACAGCCGAGTATGGCTACACCTTC. Protein sequence: CSVEDMTAEYGYTF.

The J gene is TRBJ1-5, the V gene TRBV7-2; 7 bases map to TRBD1. This CDR3 contains 15 residues. Germline V gene data show CDR1 as SGHTA and CDR2 as FQGNSA. Unmatched junction bases numbered 6, after V lost 5 bases and J lost 2 bases. The CDR3 protein is CASSIGGAGNQPQHF. For the CDR3, the DNA is TGTGCCAGCAGCATAGGGGGCGCGGGCAATCAGCCCCAGCATTTT.

The rearrangement links TRBV7-9 to TRBJ1-1; maybe TRBD1 (6 bases). V was cut by 5 bases and J by 11 bases, with 15 bases left in between. The CDR3 loop spans 12 amino acids. Germline V gene data show CDR1 as SEHNR and CDR2 as FQNEAQ (reference sequence). CDR3 bases: TGTGCCAGCAGCCCTACAGGGACCTTCGCTTTCTTT. Its protein product is CASSPTGTFAFF.

This chain uses TRBV11-3 with TRBJ2-7; maybe TRBD2 (7 bases). Between the trimmed V and J ends, which lost 5 bases and 1 base, there was a span of 18 bases. In germline, CDR1 is SGHNT, CDR2 YENEEA. This CDR3 has 16 residues. DNA of the CDR3: TGTGCCAGCAGCCTGGGGGGGCAGGTGGCGTCCTACGAGCAGTACTTC. It encodes CASSLGGQVASYEQYF.

This chain links TRBV6-5 with TRBJ2-7; 10 bases are a match to TRBD2. This CDR3 is built from 14 residues. Trimming removed 5 bases from V and 3 bases from J; junction bases left unmatched: 4. Germline assignment: CDR1 MNHEY and CDR2 SVGAGI. The CDR3, as DNA: TGTGCCAGCAGTCAAAGCGGGGGGGGCTACGAGCAGTACTTC. Its protein product is CASSQSGGGYEQYF.

CDR3 protein: CASSSGLADNEQFF. The CDR3 DNA follows: TGTGCCAGCAGCTCGGGACTAGCGGACAATGAGCAGTTCTTC. V is TRBV13 and J is TRBJ2-1; TRBD2 matches 11 bases. CDR1 and CDR2 (germline): PRHDT, FYEKMQ (reference sequence). Losses at the gene ends were 4 bases for V and 5 bases for J; bases not matched to a gene: 1. This CDR3 is built from 14 residues.

V usage is TRBV11-2 and J usage is TRBJ1-1, with 10 nucleotides matching TRBD1. This CDR3 comprises 16 residues. V lost 0 bases and J lost 1; bases outside the gene matches: 2. CDR1 and CDR2 from the germline V gene are SGHAT and FQNNGV. CDR3 sequence: CASSLDGTGANTEAFF. Here the CDR3 DNA reads TGTGCCAGCAGCTTAGATGGGACAGGGGCGAACACTGAAGCTTTCTTT.

The genes are TRBV9 and TRBJ2-1; a possible D gene is TRBD1 (6 bases). Germline V CDR1 and CDR2: SGDLS, YYNGEE. The CDR3 is made up of 12 amino acids. Trimming cost V 4 bases and J 10 bases, with 12 bases left between them. CDR3 sequence: CASSPRGGEQFF. The CDR3 bases are TGTGCCAGCAGCCCTCGTGGGGGCGAGCAGTTCTTC.

The chain uses TRBV7-9 and TRBJ1-4; unclear D gene. The germline V gene encodes CDR1 SEHNR and CDR2 FQNEAQ (reference sequence). The V and J ends lost 0 bases and 4 bases respectively, with 3 bases between them. The CDR3 runs 13 residues. The chain's CDR3 is CASSLAYNEKLFF. CDR3 nucleotides: TGTGCCAGCAGCTTAGCTTATAATGAAAAACTGTTTTTT.

The rearrangement uses TRBV28 and TRBJ2-5; TRBD1 agrees at 9 bases. V lost 8 bases and J lost 4; bases outside the gene matches: 2. This CDR3 is 12 amino acids long. Germline values: CDR1 MDHEN, CDR2 SYDVKM. The CDR3 sequence: CASGTGRETQYF. The CDR3 coding sequence is TGTGCCAGCGGGACAGGGCGAGAGACCCAGTACTTC.